The 24 T cell receptor beta chains listed next were all sequenced from one sample in a study of T cell repertoires in aging, cancer and after chemotherapy. Rearranged V-D-J TRB sequences were amplified with a mixed TRB-A/B primer pool. TCRdb fed the multiplex PCR reads into MiXCR, producing one record per CDR3 protein. The sample carries about 2,500 distinct CDR3 sequences, about a quarter recorded once. TCR beta rearrangements were amplified from peripheral blood genomic DNA. Sequencing was done on a sample of blood. The receptors here all came from a human donor in good health.

This clonotype is termed medium-sized. V is TRBV4-3 and J is TRBJ2-6, with D possibly being TRBD2 (5 bases). The V end lost 2 bases, the J end lost 1 base, and 15 bases lay between the germline ends. The CDR3 totals 18 residues. Germline V CDR1 and CDR2: LGHNA, YSLEER. Here the CDR3 reads CASSQNGVRRSGANVLTF. The DNA of the CDR3 is TGCGCCAGCAGCCAAAACGGGGTGAGACGGTCTGGGGCCAACGTCCTGACTTTC.

This chain connects TRBV7-2 to TRBJ2-5; maybe TRBD2 (5 bases). V was cut by 8 bases and J by 1 base, with 11 bases left in between. Looked up from germline, CDR1 is SGHTA and CDR2 is FQGNSA. CDR3 length: 13 residues. CDR3 coding DNA: TGTGCCAGCGGCCGGAGGTTCCAAGAGACCCAGTACTTC. This translates into CASGRRFQETQYF. The full variable domain, its missing parts supplied by reference TRBV7-2 and TRBJ2-5, is GAGVSQSPSNKVTEKGKDVELRCDPISGHTALYWYRQSLGQGLEFLIYFQGNSAPDKSGLPSDRFSAERTGGSVSTLTIQRTQQEDSAVYLCASGRRFQETQYFGPGTRLLVL.

CDR3 in DNA: TGTGCCAGCAGCACCGGGACAGGGGGTGAGGAGCAGTACTTC. This translates into CASSTGTGGEEQYF. The chain has TRBV6-1 and TRBJ2-7; the match to TRBD1 covers 11 bases. Looked up from germline, CDR1 is MNHNS and CDR2 is SASEGT. With 6 bases clipped from V and 7 bases from J, the junction kept 8 bases outside the gene matches. The CDR3 covers 14 residues.

This clonotype is deemed medium-sized. This chain connects TRBV18 to TRBJ2-2; 7 bases fit TRBD1. J lost 2 bases, V lost 3 bases, and 9 bases had no gene match. CDR1 is KGHSH and CDR2 is LQKENI in the germline V gene. CDR3 length equals 17 residues. In DNA form, the CDR3 reads TGTGCCAGCTCACCGAGGGGGCAGGGGCCTAACACCGGGGAGCTGTTTTTT. This codes for CASSPRGQGPNTGELFF.

This clonotype is termed medium-sized. The rearrangement links TRBV4-3 to TRBJ1-5; D is undetermined. Germline V CDR1 and CDR2: LGHNA, YSLEER. The CDR3 covers 14 residues. Trimming removed 4 bases at V and 5 bases at J, with 12 bases between. CDR3 region: CASSPTTTDQPQHF. CDR3 coding DNA: TGCGCCAGCAGCCCGACGACAACCGATCAGCCCCAGCATTTT.

This clonotype counts as medium-sized (0.01 to 0.1%). The chain carries TRBV24-1 and TRBJ2-6; TRBD1 aligns across 10 bases. The junction had 6 bases not matched to a gene; V was cut back by 4 bases and J by 4 bases. Germline values: CDR1 KGHDR, CDR2 SFDVKD. This CDR3 has 17 residues. The CDR3: CATSEGQGTPGANVLTF. As DNA, the CDR3 is TGTGCCACCAGTGAGGGACAGGGGACTCCCGGGGCCAACGTCCTGACTTTC.

By share, this clonotype ranks as large (0.1 to 1%). This chain uses TRBV29-1 with TRBJ1-5; 7 nucleotides agree with TRBD1. The CDR3 extends over 13 amino acids. Germline trimming cut 7 bases from V and 3 bases from J; bases unmatched to any gene: 6. The germline V gene encodes CDR1 SQVTM and CDR2 ANQGSEA. CDR3 protein: CSGATGINQPQHF. Written as DNA, the CDR3 is TGCAGCGGGGCGACAGGGATCAATCAGCCCCAGCATTTT.

This rearrangement joins TRBV12-3 or TRBV12-4 to TRBJ2-7; no reliable D call. Trimming pared 5 bases from V and 6 bases from J, leaving 14 bases between. The CDR3 totals 13 residues. CDR3 loop: CASSNGPAGEQYF. The CDR3 nucleotides read TGTGCCAGCAGTAACGGGCCAGCCGGCGAGCAGTACTTC.

This clonotype has only a few counts. This chain links TRBV3-1 with TRBJ2-5, with TRBD1 matching 8 bases. Germline V gives CDR1 LGHDT, CDR2 YNNKEL (reference sequence). V dropped 0 bases and J dropped 5; count of bases not matched to a gene: 14. The CDR3 sequence is 18 residues long. The DNA of the CDR3 is TGTGCCAGCAGCCAAGAACTCCCTGGCAGGGGGCCTCGGGAGACCCAGTACTTC. Encoded protein: CASSQELPGRGPRETQYF.

This clonotype ranks as medium-sized. The chain couples TRBV7-3 to TRBJ2-7; the D gene is possibly TRBD1 (5 bases). The CDR3 is 12 residues long. V lost 2 bases and J 6 bases, leaving 8 bases between the germline ends. Germline assignment: CDR1 SGHTA and CDR2 FQGTGA. DNA for the CDR3: TGTGCCAGCAGCTTAGGAACAGGCGAGCAGTACTTC. Encoded protein: CASSLGTGEQYF.

Judged by abundance, this clonotype is large (0.1 to 1%). The rearrangement uses TRBV27 and TRBJ1-6; D unclear. Germline CDR1 reads MNHEY; CDR2 reads SMNVEV (reference sequence). V dropped 6 bases and J dropped 1 base, with 10 bases sitting between them. The CDR3 is 15 residues long. In nucleotides, the CDR3 is TGTGCCAGCAGGGGCCTGGGATCCTATAATTCACCCCTCCACTTT. The encoded protein is CASRGLGSYNSPLHF.

By share, this clonotype ranks as medium-sized. This chain joins TRBV4-1 and TRBJ2-1; the D gene is possibly TRBD1 (5 bases). CDR1 and CDR2 from the germline V gene are MGHRA and YSYEKL. The ends were cut back, 1 base at V and 6 bases at J, with 13 bases in the middle. The CDR3 loop spans 15 amino acids. CDR3 protein: CASSQVRGLGNEQFF. CDR3 DNA sequence: TGCGCCAGCAGCCAAGTAAGGGGTCTGGGCAATGAGCAGTTCTTC.

This clonotype is categorized as medium-sized (0.01 to 0.1%). This chain uses TRBV6-2 or TRBV6-3 with TRBJ1-4; the D is unclear. Germline V lookup: CDR1 MNHEY, CDR2 SVGEGT. CDR3 size: 14 residues. V was pared by 2 bases and J by 8 bases, with 12 bases between. The CDR3 DNA is TGTGCCAGCAGTTACGACGGGGAGGCGGAAAAACTGTTTTTT. Its protein is CASSYDGEAEKLFF.

Within the sample, this clonotype is medium-sized. This rearrangement joins TRBV6-2 or TRBV6-3 to TRBJ2-4; 8 bases fit TRBD2. V trimming: 5 bases; J trimming: 0 bases; junction bases outside the gene matches: 12. The CDR3 spans 18 residues. Germline CDR1 is MNHEY and CDR2 is SVGEGT. The CDR3 loop is CASSPLSGAILAKNIQYF. Written as DNA, the CDR3 is TGTGCCAGCAGTCCACTTAGCGGGGCAATACTAGCCAAAAACATTCAGTACTTC.

By proportion, this clonotype is medium-sized. The J gene is TRBJ2-3, the V gene TRBV7-2; 13 bases map to TRBD2. Trimming cost V 5 bases and J 7 bases; bases outside gene matches: 6. CDR1 is SGHTA, CDR2 FQGNSA, per germline. The CDR3 totals 15 residues. CDR3 in DNA: TGTGCCAGCAGCATACTAGCGGGGGGGCCCAATACGCAGTATTTT. This gives the protein CASSILAGGPNTQYF.

The chain is built from TRBV5-5 and TRBJ1-5; no clear D. Trimming took 3 bases from V and 4 from J, leaving 14 bases between them. This CDR3 comprises 15 residues. Germline CDR1 and CDR2: SGHKS and YYEKEE (reference sequence). CDR3 DNA sequence: TGTGCCAGCAGCTCCGGGCCCCCTGGGAATCAGCCCCAGCATTTT. Amino acid sequence: CASSSGPPGNQPQHF.

The rearrangement uses TRBV6-2 or TRBV6-3 and TRBJ1-5; D unclear. V lost 7 bases, J lost 4 bases, and 5 bases lay in between. Germline V gives CDR1 MNHEY, CDR2 SVGEGT. The CDR3 length is 11 residues. The CDR3 here is CASTRNQPQHF. CDR3 nucleotide sequence: TGTGCCAGCACCCGGAATCAGCCCCAGCATTTT.

By sample fraction, this clonotype is large. The rearrangement uses TRBV29-1 and TRBJ2-5; D gene ambiguous. Germline V gene lookup returns CDR1 SQVTM and CDR2 ANQGSEA. Trimming stripped 4 bases from V and 1 base from J, with 4 bases between. This CDR3 region has 11 residues. The chain's CDR3 is CSVASQETQYF. In DNA form, the CDR3 reads TGCAGCGTTGCCAGCCAAGAGACCCAGTACTTC.

This clonotype is categorized as medium-sized (0.01 to 0.1%). The genes are TRBV6-6 and TRBJ2-3; 16 bases are shared with TRBD2. V gave up 7 bases and J gave up 5 bases; unmatched junction bases: 9. The CDR3 runs 17 residues. Germline CDR1 MNHNY, CDR2 SVGAGI (reference sequence). For the CDR3, the DNA is TGTGCCAGCACTCCCGGGACTAGCGGGGGGGGCAGAGATACGCAGTATTTT. Protein product: CASTPGTSGGGRDTQYF.

This clonotype is termed medium-sized. This chain links TRBV12-3 or TRBV12-4 with TRBJ2-7, with 9 bases matching TRBD2. V gave up 6 bases and J gave up 4 bases; unmatched junction bases: 16. CDR3 size: 17 residues. The DNA of the CDR3 is TGTGCCAGCAGGCGGGGGGGGAGAGCTTTAGGAATTTACGAGCAGTACTTC. Translating it yields CASRRGGRALGIYEQYF.

This clonotype was detected only a few times. This chain joins TRBV20-1 and TRBJ1-6; D is perhaps TRBD1 (6 bases). V lost 1 base to trimming and J lost 0 bases, with 16 bases between them. The CDR3 covers 18 residues. Germline values: CDR1 DFQATT, CDR2 SNEGSKA (reference sequence). The CDR3, as DNA: TGCAGTGCTAGAGTCCCGTTGGGGGCGAGCTCCTATAATTCACCCCTCCACTTT. It encodes CSARVPLGASSYNSPLHF.

The chain employs TRBV6-2 or TRBV6-3 and TRBJ2-1, with 12 nucleotides matching TRBD2. The CDR3 loop spans 17 amino acids. V shed 2 bases, J shed 0 bases, and the junction held 2 bases outside the gene matches. Germline V gives CDR1 MNHEY, CDR2 SVGEGT. The CDR3 DNA is TGTGCCAGCAGTTACCCGACTAGCGGGAGCTCCTACAATGAGCAGTTCTTC. It translates to CASSYPTSGSSYNEQFF.

This clonotype is termed medium-sized. The chain has TRBV19 and TRBJ2-5; D may be TRBD2 (6 bases). The CDR3 runs 15 residues. Trimming left V 5 bases short and J 4 bases short, with 17 bases between. The V gene's germline CDR1 is LNHDA and CDR2 SQIVND (reference sequence). CDR3 sequence: CASSPTGPGGETQYF. The CDR3 DNA reads as TGTGCCAGTAGTCCGACGGGACCCGGGGGAGAGACCCAGTACTTC. Complete variable domain (other parts from reference TRBV19 and TRBJ2-5): DGGITQSPKYLFRKEGQNVTLSCEQNLNHDAMYWYRQDPGQGLRLIYYSQIVNDFQKGDIAEGYSVSREKKESFPLTVTSAQKNPTAFYLCASSPTGPGGETQYFGPGTRLLVL.

This clonotype is labeled as large. The chain is built from TRBV4-3 and TRBJ2-1, with 9 bases aligning to TRBD2. The V segment lost 1 base and the J segment 12 bases; nucleotides outside the gene matches: 7. CDR3 length: 14 amino acids. Germline-derived CDR1 and CDR2 are LGHNA and YSLEER. The CDR3 is CASSQGRTRGGQFF. For the CDR3, the DNA is TGCGCCAGCAGCCAAGGGCGGACGCGGGGGGGGCAGTTCTTC.